What follows is one T cell receptor beta chain and its context. Its cognate antigen is unknown. The sample is drawn from a study of cytomegalovirus exposure and HLA in healthy donors. Overall study findings and caveats: TCR beta chains numbering about 160 were designated cytomegalovirus-associated. The study dropped some indistinguishable V segments, TRBV6-2 and TRBV6-3 among them. Earlier findings revealed that most TCR beta V segments proved productive either about 87% or about 30% of the time.

Nominal health characterized the donors when sampled, though unrecorded immune exposures were likely. Germline V gene data show CDR1 as SGHVS and CDR2 as FQNEAQ. CDR3 length: 15 amino acids. V lost 1 base and J 2 bases, leaving 10 bases between the germline ends. Amplification used 60 Vbeta primers and 13 Jbeta primers. The table came from immunoSEQ multiplex PCR; TCRdb's copy has only in-frame clones and leaves some out. The sample gives some 190,000 clones, roughly 80% of which show up once; 1.5% is in the top ten. The source is a man aged 35 to 55 in good health and CMV-seronegative. The sequencing input was PBMCs. The gene calls are TRBV7-8 and TRBJ2-3; the D is unclear. DNA for the CDR3: TGTGCCAGCAGCTTAGTGGAGCGCCTCACAGATACGCAGTATTTT. Translated, it gives CASSLVERLTDTQYF.